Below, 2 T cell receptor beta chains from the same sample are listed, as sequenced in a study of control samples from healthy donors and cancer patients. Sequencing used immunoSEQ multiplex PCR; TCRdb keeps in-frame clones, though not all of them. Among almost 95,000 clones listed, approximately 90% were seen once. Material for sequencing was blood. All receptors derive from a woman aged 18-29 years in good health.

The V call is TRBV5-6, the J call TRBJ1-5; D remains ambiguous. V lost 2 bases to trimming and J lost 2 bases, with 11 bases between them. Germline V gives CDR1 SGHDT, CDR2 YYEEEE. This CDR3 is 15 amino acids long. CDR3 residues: CASSFSPGGNQPQHF. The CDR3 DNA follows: TGTGCCAGCAGCTTTTCCCCCGGGGGCAATCAGCCCCAGCATTTT.

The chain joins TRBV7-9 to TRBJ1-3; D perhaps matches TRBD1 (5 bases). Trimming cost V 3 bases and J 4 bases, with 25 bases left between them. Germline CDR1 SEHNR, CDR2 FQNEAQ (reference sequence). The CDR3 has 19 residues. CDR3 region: CASSFVAGTATLSGNTIYF. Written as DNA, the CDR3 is TGTGCCAGCAGCTTTGTTGCCGGGACTGCAACCCTGTCAGGAAACACCATATATTTT.